This TCR beta chain was recovered during a study of lymphopenia after photon versus proton radiotherapy. Broader study findings: Relative stability marked proton patients; photon patients lost diversity and naive cells. A bigger post-nadir fall in TCR diversity correlated inversely with survival time in deceased patients.

Assay: immunoSEQ multiplex PCR; the TCRdb copy retains only in-frame clones and omits some. The table has 77,000 or so clones, around 80% seen once; the top ten hold around 1.4%. Comment on this clone: Its antigen is unidentified.

The CDR3 has 15 residues. Trimming took off 2 bases at V and 2 bases at J, with 13 bases between the two ends. CDR1 KGHSH and CDR2 LQKENI come from the germline V gene. This sequence was found in a man in his 60s with pancreatic cancer. The J gene is TRBJ2-7, the V gene TRBV18; TRBD2 might be the D (6 bases). This sample comprised peripheral blood, obtained from a patient treated with proton-based radiotherapy. The CDR3 loop is CASSPNGAGTYEQYF. The CDR3 nucleotides read TGTGCCAGCTCACCAAACGGAGCGGGCACCTACGAGCAGTACTTC.